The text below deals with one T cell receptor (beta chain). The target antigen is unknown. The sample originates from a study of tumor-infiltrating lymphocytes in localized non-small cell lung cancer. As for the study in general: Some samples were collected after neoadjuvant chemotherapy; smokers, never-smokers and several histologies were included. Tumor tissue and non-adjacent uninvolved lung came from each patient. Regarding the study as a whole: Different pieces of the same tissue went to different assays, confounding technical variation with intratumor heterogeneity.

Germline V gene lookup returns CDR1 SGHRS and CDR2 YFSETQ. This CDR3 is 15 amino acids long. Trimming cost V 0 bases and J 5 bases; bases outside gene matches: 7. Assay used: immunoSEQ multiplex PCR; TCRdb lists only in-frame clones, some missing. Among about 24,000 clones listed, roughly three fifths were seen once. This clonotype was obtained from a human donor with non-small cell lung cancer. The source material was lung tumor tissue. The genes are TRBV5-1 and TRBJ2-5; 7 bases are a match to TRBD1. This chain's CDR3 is CASSLAGGYGETQYF. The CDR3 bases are TGCGCCAGCAGCTTGGCAGGGGGTTACGGGGAGACCCAGTACTTC.